This T cell receptor (beta chain) was retrieved from a study of T cell responses to AZD1222 COVID-19 vaccine. Only in-frame clones appear in the TCRdb table, and some are missing; sequencing was by immunoSEQ multiplex PCR. Altogether 150,000 to 250,000 clones are present, 90% to 95% being singletons, with the ten largest covering about 3.5%. Comment on this clone: Its antigen remains unknown.

Timing groups of about 4 and about 12 weeks for second doses were pooled. Findings of the study overall: There were vaccine-associated CD4 TCRs across spike, dominant at 160-218 and 743-854. The donor group comprised mostly white British people and more females; the analysis possibly underestimated clonal diversity. Elevations in Spike-specific TCR breadth and depth followed administration of two AZD1222 doses.

Trimming took 3 bases from V and 3 from J, leaving 9 bases between them. CDR1 and CDR2 from the germline V gene are WNHNN and SYGVQD (reference sequence). This CDR3 spans 13 amino acids. The TCR was taken from an adult who received the AZD1222 COVID-19 vaccine. The sequences come from peripheral blood, collected 28 days after the second AZD1222 dose. V usage is TRBV10-1 and J usage is TRBJ2-7; D not resolved. Written as DNA, the CDR3 is TGCGCCAGCAGTGAAAGTTGGGGCTACGAGCAGTACTTC. Amino acid sequence: CASSESWGYEQYF.